This is a list of T cell receptor beta chains from one sample in a study of shared clonotypes between healthy human individuals. Method: immunoSEQ multiplex PCR; TCRdb's copy keeps in-frame clones and lacks some. The table records around 750,000 clones, roughly 70% of them present only once. Specimen: memory CD4+ T cells sorted from blood. These TCRs come from a young woman in good health. CDR3s include the opening cysteine and the closing phenylalanine or tryptophan. A D gene is named only where the DNA matches it firmly. Size tells how often a clone was seen (once, few, many) or the class of an expanded clone, and some rows leave it out.

-,TRBJ2-1,15,TRBV5-1,TRBD2,CASSLGPSGSDEQFF,TGCGCCAGCAGCTTGGGGCCTAGCGGGAGCGATGAGCAGTTCTTC
-,TRBJ1-3,14,TRBV6-1,TRBD1,CASSEAGQGNTIYF,TGTGCCAGCAGTGAAGCAGGACAGGGGAACACCATATATTTT
-,TRBJ1-4,15,TRBV28,-,CASSLAGAQNEKLFF,TGTGCCAGCAGTTTAGCAGGGGCCCAAAATGAAAAACTGTTTTTT
-,TRBJ1-5,14,TRBV25-1,-,CASSVTGGNQPQHF,TGTGCCAGCAGCGTCACGGGGGGCAATCAGCCCCAGCATTTT
few,TRBJ2-7,14,TRBV30,-,CAWSFFLDNYEQYF,TGTGCCTGGAGTTTCTTCCTAGACAACTACGAGCAGTACTTC
-,TRBJ2-3,18,TRBV27,-,CASTPKPRSGSSTDTQYF,TGTGCCAGCACCCCCAAACCGCGGAGCGGGTCTAGCACAGATACGCAGTATTTT
-,TRBJ1-4,14,TRBV27,-,CASRGVRDSEKLFF,TGTGCCAGCAGGGGGGTACGAGACAGCGAAAAACTGTTTTTT
-,TRBJ2-5,16,TRBV9,TRBD2,CASSVVMSGDWETQYF,TGTGCCAGCAGCGTAGTCATGAGCGGGGACTGGGAGACCCAGTACTTC
-,TRBJ2-7,14,TRBV30,-,CAWSTGGGLYEQYF,TGTGCCTGGAGTACGGGGGGCGGCCTCTACGAGCAGTACTTC
-,TRBJ1-1,12,TRBV7-9,-,CASSHEGTEAFF,TGTGCCAGCAGCCATGAGGGGACTGAAGCTTTCTTT
few,TRBJ2-5,14,TRBV5-4,TRBD1,CASSPGTAQETQYF,TGTGCCAGCAGCCCGGGGACAGCCCAAGAGACCCAGTACTTC
-,TRBJ2-2,13,TRBV2,-,CASSVESNGELFF,TGTGCCAGCAGTGTAGAGAGCAACGGGGAGCTGTTTTTT
once,TRBJ2-7,15,TRBV5-4,TRBD2,CASSPSTSGTYEQYF,TGTGCCAGCAGCCCATCGACTAGCGGGACGTACGAGCAGTACTTC
-,TRBJ2-1,12,TRBV5-1,-,CASSFPGYEQFF,TGCGCCAGCAGCTTCCCAGGGTATGAGCAGTTCTTC
-,TRBJ2-3,21,TRBV4-1,TRBD2,CASSQVWGLAGSLASTDTQYF,TGCGCCAGCAGCCAAGTCTGGGGACTAGCGGGATCATTAGCAAGCACAGATACGCAGTATTTT
-,TRBJ1-5,13,TRBV4-1,-,CASSQEEHQPQHF,TGCGCCAGCAGCCAAGAAGAACACCAGCCCCAGCATTTT
-,TRBJ2-3,13,TRBV4-1,-,CASSQDGAYTQYF,TGCGCCAGCAGCCAAGATGGCGCTTATACGCAGTATTTT
-,TRBJ1-3,16,TRBV10-2,-,CASSDWQGSSGNTIYF,TGCGCCAGCAGTGACTGGCAGGGCAGCTCTGGAAACACCATATATTTT
-,TRBJ1-3,14,TRBV7-8,-,CASSRTTEGNTIYF,TGTGCCAGCAGCCGGACGACCGAGGGAAACACCATATATTTT
-,TRBJ2-1,16,TRBV7-6,-,CASSPGGRERYNEQFF,TGTGCCAGCAGCCCTGGGGGGCGGGAGCGGTACAATGAGCAGTTCTTC
-,TRBJ2-7,13,TRBV5-5,-,CASSLTNTYEQYF,TGTGCCAGCAGCTTGACAAACACCTACGAGCAGTACTTC
-,TRBJ2-1,13,TRBV28,-,CAAAGPADNEQFF,TGTGCCGCCGCGGGCCCCGCGGACAATGAGCAGTTCTTC
-,TRBJ2-1,14,TRBV2,-,CASSYRRGENEQFF,TGTGCCAGCAGTTATAGGAGGGGGGAAAATGAGCAGTTCTTC
-,TRBJ2-5,13,TRBV9,-,CASSVTGFETQYF,TGTGCCAGCAGCGTAACTGGGTTCGAGACCCAGTACTTC
-,TRBJ1-5,14,TRBV30,-,CAWSVQYSNQPQHF,TGTGCCTGGAGTGTGCAGTATAGCAATCAGCCCCAGCATTTT
-,TRBJ1-5,15,TRBV21-1,-,CASSKRTHWNQPQHF,TGTGCCAGCAGCAAACGGACACATTGGAATCAGCCCCAGCATTTT
once,TRBJ2-1,14,TRBV19,-,CASSIGGPYNEQFF,TGTGCCAGTAGTATAGGGGGTCCCTACAATGAGCAGTTCTTC
-,TRBJ1-1,13,TRBV6-4,TRBD1,CASSVAGGTEAFF,TGTGCCAGCAGTGTTGCAGGGGGAACTGAAGCTTTCTTT
-,TRBJ2-1,16,TRBV4-1,TRBD2,CASSQPLAGRHREQFF,TGCGCCAGCAGCCAACCGCTAGCGGGAAGGCATCGTGAGCAGTTCTTC
-,TRBJ2-3,12,TRBV7-2,-,CASRRTASAQYF,TGTGCCAGCAGACGGACAGCCTCCGCGCAGTATTTT
-,TRBJ2-7,12,TRBV2,-,CASGAALREQYF,TGTGCCAGCGGAGCGGCTCTACGAGAGCAGTACTTC
-,TRBJ2-3,15,TRBV27,-,CASSLYSGSTTKQYF,TGTGCCAGCAGTTTATATTCCGGCTCCACTACTAAGCAGTATTTT
-,TRBJ1-4,16,TRBV28,-,CASSSRWTATNEKLFF,TGTGCCAGCAGTTCACGCTGGACAGCAACTAATGAAAAACTGTTTTTT
-,TRBJ2-5,16,TRBV2,TRBD2,CASSAGTSGSSKTQYF,TGTGCCAGCAGTGCCGGGACTAGCGGGAGTTCGAAGACCCAGTACTTC
-,TRBJ2-2,15,TRBV10-3,TRBD2,CAISERRENSGELFF,TGTGCCATCAGTGAGAGGCGGGAGAATTCAGGGGAGCTGTTTTTT
-,TRBJ2-4,16,TRBV25-1,-,CASSGTTRTFEDIQYF,TGTGCCAGCAGTGGGACGACTAGGACTTTTGAGGACATTCAGTACTTC
-,TRBJ2-7,13,TRBV5-4,-,CASSFAGHHEQYF,TGTGCCAGCAGCTTCGCGGGTCACCACGAGCAGTACTTC
few,TRBJ1-2,12,TRBV10-3,-,CAISRSSDGYTF,TGTGCCATCAGTAGGAGTTCCGACGGCTACACCTTC
once,TRBJ1-4,15,TRBV10-3,-,CAISDREGLGEKLFF,TGTGCCATCAGTGACCGGGAGGGGCTCGGTGAAAAACTGTTTTTT
many,TRBJ2-5,16,TRBV4-2,TRBD2,CASSQEGSGAGETQYF,TGTGCCAGCAGCCAAGAAGGTAGCGGGGCGGGGGAGACCCAGTACTTC
-,TRBJ2-1,14,TRBV5-1,-,CASGVGNSYNEQFF,TGCGCCAGCGGGGTCGGGAATTCCTACAATGAGCAGTTCTTC
-,TRBJ2-3,17,TRBV10-3,-,CAISPKTGRGFTDTQYF,TGTGCCATCAGTCCAAAGACAGGGCGGGGATTCACAGATACGCAGTATTTT
-,TRBJ2-7,15,TRBV27,-,CASSSRREGTYEQYF,TGTGCCAGCAGTTCGAGACGGGAAGGCACCTACGAGCAGTACTTC
-,TRBJ2-3,13,TRBV25-1,TRBD1,CASSGGTGYAQYF,TGTGCCAGCAGTGGTGGGACAGGGTACGCGCAGTATTTT
-,TRBJ2-5,14,TRBV5-1,-,CASSLRNDQETQYF,TGCGCCAGCAGTCTCCGTAATGACCAAGAGACCCAGTACTTC
-,TRBJ1-4,15,TRBV5-1,-,CASSLAGEFNEKLFF,TGCGCCAGCAGCTTGGCGGGGGAGTTTAATGAAAAACTGTTTTTT
-,TRBJ2-2,13,TRBV7-9,-,CASSLGYTGELFF,TGTGCCAGCAGCTTGGGATACACCGGGGAGCTGTTTTTT
few,TRBJ2-1,14,TRBV27,-,CASSLSIAYNEQFF,TGTGCCAGCAGTTTATCGATAGCCTACAATGAGCAGTTCTTC
few,TRBJ2-1,17,TRBV28,TRBD1,CASKFQGVDLGYNEQFF,TGTGCCAGCAAATTTCAGGGGGTAGATCTAGGATACAATGAGCAGTTCTTC
-,TRBJ2-1,14,TRBV23-1,-,CASSQSELYNEQFF,TGCGCCAGCAGTCAATCAGAGTTGTACAATGAGCAGTTCTTC